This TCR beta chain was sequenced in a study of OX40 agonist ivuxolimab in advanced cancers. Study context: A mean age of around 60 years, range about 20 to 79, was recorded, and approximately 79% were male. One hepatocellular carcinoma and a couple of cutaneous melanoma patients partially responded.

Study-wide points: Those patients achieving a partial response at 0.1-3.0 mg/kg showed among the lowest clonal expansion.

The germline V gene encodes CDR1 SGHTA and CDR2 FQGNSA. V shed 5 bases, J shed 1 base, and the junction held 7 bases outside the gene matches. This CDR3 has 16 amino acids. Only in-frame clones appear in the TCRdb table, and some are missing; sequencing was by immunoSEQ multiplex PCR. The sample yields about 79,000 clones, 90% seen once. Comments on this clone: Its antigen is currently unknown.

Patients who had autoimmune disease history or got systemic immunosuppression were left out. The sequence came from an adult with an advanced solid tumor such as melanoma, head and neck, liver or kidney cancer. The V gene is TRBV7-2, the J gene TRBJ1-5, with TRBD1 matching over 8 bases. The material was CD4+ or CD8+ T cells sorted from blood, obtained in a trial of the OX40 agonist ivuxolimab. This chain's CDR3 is CASSLGTGRSNQPQHF. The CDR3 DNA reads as TGTGCCAGCAGCCTAGGGACAGGAAGGAGCAATCAGCCCCAGCATTTT.